The clone carrying this T cell receptor beta chain was counted at least ten times. Its target is not known. Germline-derived CDR1 and CDR2 are SGHNT and YYREEE (reference sequence). Trimming took 9 bases from V and 2 from J; bases not matched to a gene: 6. The CDR3 spans 16 residues. This sample is part of a study of tumor and adjacent non-tumor tissue in lung cancer. Study overall: Histology: eleven to twelve adenocarcinoma, a couple of squamous cell carcinoma, 1 small cell lung cancer. General study points: Compared with tumor, normal lung showed significantly lower TCR diversity.

The template was RNA from unsorted bulk tissue. More than 3 cm separated this lung sample from the edge of the tumor. TCRbeta libraries were built with three rounds of nested PCR, modified from ARM-PCR. TCRdb reanalysed the multiplex PCR reads using MiXCR and keeps one entry per CDR3 protein. Among approximately 110,000 distinct CDR3 sequences listed, roughly two thirds were seen once. The receptor was derived from a man aged 55 to 70 with non-small cell lung cancer. The chain recombines TRBV5-4 with TRBJ2-6; TRBD2 matches at 12 bases. Sequenced material: distant non-tumor lung tissue. The DNA of the CDR3 is TGTGCCACCCCAGGACTAGCGGGAACTGGGGCCAACGTCCTGACTTTC. Its protein product is CATPGLAGTGANVLTF. The full variable domain, completed using reference TRBV5-4 and TRBJ2-6, is ETGVTQSPTHLIKTRGQQVTLRCSSQSGHNTVSWYQQALGQGPQFIFQYYREEENGRGNFPPRFSGLQFPNYSSELNVNALELDDSALYLCATPGLAGTGANVLTFGAGSRLTVL.